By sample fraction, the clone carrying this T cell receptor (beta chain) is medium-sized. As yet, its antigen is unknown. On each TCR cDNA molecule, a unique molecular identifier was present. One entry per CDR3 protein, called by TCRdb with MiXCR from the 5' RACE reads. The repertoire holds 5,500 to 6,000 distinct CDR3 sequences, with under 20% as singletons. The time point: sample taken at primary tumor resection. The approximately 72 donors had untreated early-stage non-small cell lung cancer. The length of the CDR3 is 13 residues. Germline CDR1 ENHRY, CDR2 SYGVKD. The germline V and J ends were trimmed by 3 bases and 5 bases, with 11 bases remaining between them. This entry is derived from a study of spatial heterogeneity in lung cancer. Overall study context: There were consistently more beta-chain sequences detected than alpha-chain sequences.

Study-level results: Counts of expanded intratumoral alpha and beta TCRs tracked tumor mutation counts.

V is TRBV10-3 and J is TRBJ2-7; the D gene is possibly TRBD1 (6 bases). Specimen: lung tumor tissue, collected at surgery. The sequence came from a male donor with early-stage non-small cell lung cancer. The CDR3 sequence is CAISEAQGHEQYF. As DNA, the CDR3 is TGTGCCATCAGTGAAGCACAGGGCCACGAGCAGTACTTC.